Listed below are T cell receptor beta chains from one sample, sequenced in a study of blood T cell repertoires in COVID-19. Assay used: immunoSEQ multiplex PCR; TCRdb lists only in-frame clones, some missing. Of roughly 230,000 clones listed, around 82% are singletons. Sample: PBMCs or T cells enriched from blood (not recorded which). Every receptor here comes from a man between 45 and 60 years old who had recovered from COVID-19. Both conserved end residues are part of each CDR3. D genes are given only for firm matches. Clone size is not always given. Where it is, it says once, few, many or a class for expanded clones.

TRBJ2-5,.,TRBV3-1/TRBV3-2,once,15,CASSHTGTFQETQYF,TGTGCCAGCAGCCACACCGGGACATTTCAAGAGACCCAGTACTTC
TRBJ2-4,TRBD2,TRBV3-1/TRBV3-2,.,13,CASSLSGESSQYF,TGTGCCAGCAGCCTGAGCGGGGAGAGCTCCCAGTACTTC
TRBJ2-7,.,TRBV12-3/TRBV12-4,.,13,CASSSQGAGEQYF,TGTGCCAGCAGTTCTCAGGGTGCAGGGGAGCAGTACTTC
TRBJ2-7,.,TRBV11-3,.,12,CASSQRQYEQYF,TGTGCCAGCAGCCAGAGGCAATACGAGCAGTACTTC
TRBJ2-1,TRBD2,TRBV19,.,13,CAGSPPAGGEQFF,TGTGCCGGTAGTCCACCGGCGGGGGGTGAGCAGTTCTTC
TRBJ1-2,.,TRBV3-1/TRBV3-2,.,15,CASSQDGQAHYGYTF,TGTGCCAGCAGCCAAGATGGGCAGGCACACTATGGCTACACCTTC
TRBJ2-2,TRBD1,TRBV5-8,.,15,CASSHRTGRTGELFF,TGTGCCAGCAGCCACCGGACAGGGCGAACCGGGGAGCTGTTTTTT
TRBJ1-4,.,TRBV6-5,many,13,CASGSEGHEKLFF,TGTGCCAGCGGCTCAGAGGGTCATGAAAAACTGTTTTTT
TRBJ1-2,.,TRBV28,once,14,CASRSGSREYGYTF,TGTGCCAGCAGGTCCGGGTCCAGGGAATATGGCTACACCTTC
TRBJ2-1,.,TRBV5-8,.,15,CASSLGPGTYNEQFF,TGTGCCAGCAGCCTGGGACCAGGCACCTACAATGAGCAGTTCTTC
TRBJ1-6,TRBD1,TRBV2,.,14,CASFGQGTNSPLHF,TGTGCCAGTTTCGGACAGGGGACAAATTCACCCCTCCACTTT
TRBJ2-3,.,TRBV5-5,.,16,CASSSIPLGSGGTQYF,TGTGCCAGCAGCTCGATACCCCTGGGGAGTGGAGGTACGCAGTATTTT
TRBJ1-5,.,TRBV6-5,once,16,CASSYGGGGAGQPQHF,TGTGCCAGCAGTTATGGGGGCGGAGGCGCGGGTCAGCCCCAGCATTTT
TRBJ2-2,TRBD2,TRBV19,.,17,CASTRSPGLAGTGELFF,TGTGCCAGTACCCGTTCGCCGGGACTAGCGGGCACCGGGGAGCTGTTTTTT
TRBJ1-1,.,TRBV7-8,.,11,CASSLFNEAFF,TGTGCCAGCAGCTTATTCAATGAAGCTTTCTTT
TRBJ1-2,TRBD1,TRBV30,.,15,CAWSVRGGVFYGYTF,TGTGCCTGGAGTGTAAGAGGGGGCGTTTTCTATGGCTACACCTTC
TRBJ2-3,.,TRBV10-3,.,12,CATGGLADTQYF,TGTGCCACCGGGGGGCTGGCAGATACGCAGTATTTT
TRBJ2-7,.,TRBV27,.,14,CASSRASLTGEQYF,TGTGCCAGCAGTAGGGCTAGCTTGACGGGGGAGCAGTACTTC
TRBJ2-7,TRBD1,TRBV6-5,.,14,CASSTGQGAFEQYF,TGTGCCAGCAGTACGGGACAGGGGGCCTTCGAGCAGTACTTC
TRBJ2-1,TRBD2,TRBV4-1,.,15,CASSQGGLADPEQFF,TGCGCCAGCAGCCAAGGTGGACTAGCGGATCCGGAGCAGTTCTTC
TRBJ1-1,.,TRBV27,.,15,CASSLSGTGNTEAFF,TGTGCCAGCAGTTTAAGTGGGACTGGGAACACTGAAGCTTTCTTT
TRBJ1-5,.,TRBV7-2,.,13,CASSLGLDQPQHF,TGTGCCAGCAGCTTAGGTCTTGATCAGCCCCAGCATTTT
TRBJ2-3,TRBD2,TRBV4-1,.,17,CASNLEPTSGDTDTQYF,TGCGCCAGCAACTTAGAGCCGACTAGCGGCGACACAGATACGCAGTATTTT
TRBJ2-7,TRBD1,TRBV19,once,16,CASSVTSGTGFYEQYF,TGTGCCAGTAGTGTAACGTCCGGGACAGGGTTCTACGAGCAGTACTTC
TRBJ1-6,TRBD1,TRBV27,few,16,CASSSTGTGAVSPLHF,TGTGCCAGCAGTTCTACCGGGACAGGGGCAGTTTCACCCCTCCACTTT
TRBJ1-1,.,TRBV16,.,15,CASSQSSEGRSEAFF,TGTGCCAGCAGCCAATCTAGCGAGGGTAGGTCTGAAGCTTTCTTT
TRBJ2-2,.,TRBV2,.,16,CASSEAWGRTYGELFF,TGTGCCAGCAGTGAAGCATGGGGGCGAACCTACGGGGAGCTGTTTTTT
TRBJ1-5,.,TRBV7-9,.,17,CASSLGGSGDSNQPQHF,TGTGCCAGCAGCTTAGGGGGCTCAGGGGATAGCAATCAGCCCCAGCATTTT
TRBJ1-2,.,TRBV5-3,once,15,CARSLSSSGNYGYTF,TGTGCCAGAAGCTTGAGCTCTTCAGGGAACTATGGCTACACCTTC
TRBJ2-2,.,TRBV9,.,14,CASTGRPNTGELFF,TGTGCCAGCACTGGGCGCCCGAACACCGGGGAGCTGTTTTTT
TRBJ2-3,TRBD2,TRBV2,.,15,CASSLSGRDTDTQYF,TGTGCCAGCAGTCTTAGCGGGAGGGACACAGATACGCAGTATTTT
TRBJ2-3,.,TRBV9,.,13,CASSPQNTDTQYF,TGTGCCAGCAGCCCCCAGAACACAGATACGCAGTATTTT
TRBJ1-5,.,TRBV9,.,15,CASSRSGDSNQPQHF,TGTGCCAGCAGCCGGTCAGGGGATAGCAATCAGCCCCAGCATTTT
TRBJ1-6,TRBD1,TRBV7-8,.,15,CASSGRTGAYSPLHF,TGTGCCAGCAGCGGGCGGACAGGGGCTTATTCACCCCTCCACTTT
TRBJ1-2,.,TRBV29-1,.,12,CSVEWATYGYTF,TGCAGCGTCGAGTGGGCCACCTATGGCTACACCTTC
TRBJ1-1,TRBD1,TRBV29-1,once,12,CSSGGGKVEAFF,TGCAGCTCAGGGGGTGGTAAGGTTGAAGCTTTCTTT
TRBJ1-5,TRBD1,TRBV2,.,14,CASSRGLRNQPQHF,TGTGCCAGCAGCAGGGGGTTGAGGAATCAGCCCCAGCATTTT
TRBJ1-2,TRBD1,TRBV5-1,.,12,CASSTGQLSYTF,TGCGCCAGCAGCACGGGACAGTTGAGCTACACCTTC
TRBJ1-1,.,TRBV28,once,12,CASSTRRAEAFF,TGTGCCAGCAGTACCAGGCGGGCTGAAGCTTTCTTT
TRBJ1-4,.,TRBV5-4,.,19,CASSSFLRPDRFGNEKLFF,TGTGCCAGCAGCTCTTTCCTCCGACCCGACAGGTTCGGTAATGAAAAACTGTTTTTT
TRBJ2-3,.,TRBV6-2/TRBV6-3,.,14,CASSWGGNADTQYF,TGTGCCAGCAGTTGGGGCGGGAACGCAGATACGCAGTATTTT
TRBJ2-1,.,TRBV27,.,15,CASSLNSHSYNEQFF,TGTGCCAGCAGTTTAAACAGCCACTCCTACAATGAGCAGTTCTTC
TRBJ2-7,TRBD2,TRBV6-5,.,16,CASSYPASGRAYEQYF,TGTGCCAGCAGTTACCCAGCTAGCGGGAGGGCCTACGAGCAGTACTTC
TRBJ1-3,TRBD1,TRBV5-3,.,18,CARIPGQGRGGSGNTIYF,TGTGCCAGAATTCCGGGACAGGGGAGAGGAGGGTCTGGAAACACCATATATTTT
TRBJ1-5,.,TRBV29-1,.,13,CSVLDTFNQPQHF,TGCAGCGTTCTTGACACATTCAATCAGCCCCAGCATTTT
TRBJ1-1,TRBD1,TRBV4-1,.,15,CASSQAGRDRVFAFF,TGCGCCAGCAGCCAGGCAGGACGGGACAGGGTATTTGCTTTCTTT
TRBJ2-7,.,TRBV3-1/TRBV3-2,once,15,CASSQEAGAFNEQYF,TGTGCCAGCAGCCAAGAGGCAGGGGCTTTTAACGAGCAGTACTTC
TRBJ2-2,.,TRBV19,.,15,CASSIDPARTGELFF,TGTGCCAGTAGTATAGATCCAGCGCGGACCGGGGAGCTGTTTTTT
TRBJ2-1,TRBD2,TRBV28,.,14,CASKVPAGINEQFF,TGTGCCAGCAAAGTACCAGCGGGAATCAATGAGCAGTTCTTC
TRBJ2-5,TRBD2,TRBV19,.,13,CASSRQGGETQYF,TGTGCCAGTAGTCGGCAGGGAGGGGAGACCCAGTACTTC
TRBJ2-7,.,TRBV9,few,14,CASSVGGPNYEQYF,TGTGCCAGCAGCGTAGGGGGGCCGAACTACGAGCAGTACTTC
TRBJ2-7,TRBD1,TRBV11-3,.,15,CASSLGRGLPYEQYF,TGTGCCAGCAGCTTAGGCAGGGGGCTTCCCTACGAGCAGTACTTC
TRBJ2-3,TRBD2,TRBV5-1,.,16,CASSLRASGGTDTQYF,TGCGCCAGCAGCTTACGGGCTAGCGGGGGCACAGATACGCAGTATTTT
TRBJ2-7,.,TRBV10-3,.,14,CAISRWQGSYEQYF,TGTGCCATCAGTAGATGGCAGGGGTCCTACGAGCAGTACTTC
TRBJ2-7,.,TRBV5-6,.,14,CASSLDRWVSEQYF,TGTGCCAGCAGCTTGGACAGGTGGGTGTCCGAGCAGTACTTC